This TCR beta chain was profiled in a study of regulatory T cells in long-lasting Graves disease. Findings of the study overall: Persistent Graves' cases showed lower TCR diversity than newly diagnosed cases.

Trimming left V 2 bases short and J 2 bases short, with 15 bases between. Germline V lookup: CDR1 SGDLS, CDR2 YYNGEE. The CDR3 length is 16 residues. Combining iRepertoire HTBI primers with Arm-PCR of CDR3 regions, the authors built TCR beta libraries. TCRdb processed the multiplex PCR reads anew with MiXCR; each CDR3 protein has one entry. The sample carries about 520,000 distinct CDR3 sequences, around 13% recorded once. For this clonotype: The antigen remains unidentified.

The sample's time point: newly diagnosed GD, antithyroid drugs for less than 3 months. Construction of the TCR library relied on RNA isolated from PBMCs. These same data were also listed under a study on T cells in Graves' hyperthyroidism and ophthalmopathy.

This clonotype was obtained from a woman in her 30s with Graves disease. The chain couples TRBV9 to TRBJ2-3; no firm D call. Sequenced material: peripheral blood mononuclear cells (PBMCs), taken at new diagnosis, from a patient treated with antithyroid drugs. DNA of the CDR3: TGTGCCAGCAGCGTGTCTAGAGCCCAATCCACAGATACGCAGTATTTT. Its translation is CASSVSRAQSTDTQYF.